This entry lists 15 T cell receptor beta chains sequenced from one sample in a study of T-cell memory formation after mild COVID-19. TCRdb independently ran MiXCR on the 5' RACE reads; one entry per CDR3 protein. The repertoire has around 440,000 distinct CDR3 sequences, 15% to 20% of them found once; the top ten carry over 9%. The specimen was PBMCs or a T cell subset sorted from them (not recorded which). The origin of the receptors is an adult woman who had mild COVID-19 (a few samples of this study predate the infection). Cell type and time point are not known.

This clonotype was detected only a few times. The chain has TRBV29-1 and TRBJ2-7, with unresolved D. Looked up from germline, CDR1 is SQVTM and CDR2 is ANQGSEA. The CDR3 is made up of 12 amino acids. Trimming cost V 4 bases and J 2 bases, with 9 bases left between them. The CDR3 DNA reads TGCAGCGTTGTCGCAGGAACCTACGAGCAGTACTTC. Its protein is CSVVAGTYEQYF.

The V and J genes are TRBV7-3 and TRBJ2-5; D may correspond to TRBD1 or TRBD2 (6 bases each). The CDR3 contains 15 residues. The V and J ends lost 3 bases and 0 bases respectively, with 11 bases between them. The germline V gene has CDR1 SGHTA and CDR2 FQGTGA. The CDR3: CASSLSGGHQETQYF. DNA of the CDR3: TGTGCCAGCAGCTTGAGTGGGGGGCACCAAGAGACCCAGTACTTC.

At least ten counts were recorded for this clonotype. This chain joins TRBV5-1 and TRBJ2-1; tentatively, D is TRBD1 or TRBD2 (5 bases each). The length of the CDR3 is 14 residues. V was clipped by 5 bases and J by 2 bases, with 11 bases between them. CDR1 and CDR2 from the germline V gene are SGHRS and YFSETQ. The CDR3 nucleotides are TGCGCCAGCAGTATGGGGGAGACCTACAATGAGCAGTTCTTC. This translates into CASSMGETYNEQFF.

The rearrangement joins TRBV10-3 to TRBJ1-5; D unresolved. The CDR3 has 14 residues. Trimming left V 2 bases short and J 3 bases short, with 8 bases between. CDR1 is ENHRY and CDR2 is SYGVKD in the germline V gene. CDR3 residues: CAISEGSSNQPQHF. CDR3 in DNA: TGTGCCATCAGTGAGGGGTCTTCCAATCAGCCCCAGCATTTT.

This clonotype appeared a few times. The V call is TRBV20-1, the J call TRBJ2-3, with D possibly matching TRBD1 (6 bases). This CDR3 comprises 14 residues. V lost 1 base, J lost 5 bases, and 13 bases lay in between. The V gene's germline CDR1 is DFQATT and CDR2 SNEGSKA (reference sequence). Here the CDR3 reads CSARGQAAIDTQYF. CDR3 bases: TGCAGTGCTAGAGGACAGGCAGCGATAGATACGCAGTATTTT.

This clonotype was seen a handful of times. The genes are TRBV24-1 and TRBJ2-1, with D unresolved. The ends were cut back, 4 bases at V and 15 bases at J, with 18 bases in the middle. From germline, CDR1 is KGHDR and CDR2 SFDVKD. This CDR3 is 13 amino acids long. The CDR3 region has the DNA TGTGCCACCAGTGACTCCTCGGGTAAGAACCCGTTCTTC. Its translation is CATSDSSGKNPFF.

This rearrangement joins TRBV3-1 to TRBJ1-1; unclear D gene. From germline, CDR1 is LGHDT and CDR2 YNNKEL (reference sequence). V was cut by 0 bases and J by 1 base, with 6 bases left in between. This CDR3 region has 14 residues. DNA for the CDR3: TGTGCCAGCAGCCAAGATTGGGCGAACACTGAAGCTTTCTTT. This gives the protein CASSQDWANTEAFF.

V is TRBV19 and J is TRBJ2-7; 9 bases map to TRBD1. The CDR3 consists of 14 residues. V was clipped by 4 bases and J by 3 bases; unmatched bases: 4. Germline CDR1 is LNHDA and CDR2 is SQIVND (reference sequence). The CDR3 sequence: CASSTGTGLYEQYF. The CDR3 coding sequence is TGTGCCAGTAGTACCGGGACAGGGCTCTACGAGCAGTACTTC.

This clonotype has just a few counts. The rearrangement links TRBV6-2 or TRBV6-3 to TRBJ2-7, with 10 bases identical to TRBD2. Trimming at V came to 5 bases and at J to 6 bases, leaving 4 bases not matched to a gene. Germline loops: CDR1 MNHEY, CDR2 SVGEGT. CDR3 length equals 13 residues. This CDR3 reads CASSGSGRSEQYF. The DNA of the CDR3 is TGTGCCAGCAGTGGTAGCGGGAGGAGCGAGCAGTACTTC.

This clonotype was detected only a few times. This chain connects TRBV5-1 to TRBJ2-6, with a tentative D call TRBD2 (5 bases). The CDR3 is 13 amino acids. Germline lookup yields CDR1 SGHRS and CDR2 YFSETQ. V was pared by 4 bases and J by 12 bases, with 14 bases between. The CDR3 protein is CASSTEGSPVLTF. CDR3 bases: TGCGCCAGCAGCACTGAGGGCAGTCCCGTCCTGACTTTC.

The chain recombines TRBV29-1 with TRBJ2-7; TRBD1 agrees at 10 bases. Unmatched junction bases numbered 16, after V lost 1 base and J lost 4 bases. The CDR3 is 18 residues long. CDR1 and CDR2 from the germline V gene are SQVTM and ANQGSEA. CDR3 amino acids: CSVEGPGQGTGGMYEQYF. Written as DNA, the CDR3 is TGCAGCGTTGAAGGCCCGGGACAGGGGACGGGAGGGATGTACGAGCAGTACTTC.

The sample holds a few counts of this clonotype. The chain has TRBV24-1 and TRBJ2-1, with D perhaps being TRBD1 or TRBD2 (5 bases each). The V end lost 3 bases, the J end lost 3 bases, and 17 bases lay between the germline ends. CDR3 length: 17 amino acids. The germline V gene has CDR1 KGHDR and CDR2 SFDVKD. CDR3 protein: CATSDLEPGPHYNEQFF. The CDR3 DNA sequence: TGTGCCACCAGTGATCTTGAACCGGGACCCCACTACAATGAGCAGTTCTTC.

This clonotype was seen a handful of times. The chain has TRBV5-1 and TRBJ2-5; 7 bases are shared with TRBD2. The V segment lost 0 bases and the J segment 10 bases; nucleotides outside the gene matches: 9. Germline V gene sequence: CDR1 SGHRS, CDR2 YFSETQ. This CDR3 is 14 amino acids long. Written as DNA, the CDR3 is TGCGCCAGCAGCTTGGTCGGCGGAACGGGGGGCCAGTACTTC. Protein product: CASSLVGGTGGQYF.

This clonotype occurred a few times. This chain connects TRBV5-1 to TRBJ2-2; D ambiguous. CDR3 size: 16 residues. V was trimmed by 2 bases and J by 2 bases, leaving 13 bases between them. Germline CDR1 SGHRS, CDR2 YFSETQ. The CDR3 spells CASSFDGVRNTGELFF. In DNA, the CDR3 is TGCGCCAGCAGCTTTGACGGTGTCAGAAACACCGGGGAGCTGTTTTTT.

This clonotype occurred a few times. The chain links TRBV4-1 to TRBJ1-2; TRBD1 aligns across 10 bases. The CDR3 is 15 residues long. The V gene end was trimmed by 3 bases and the J gene end by 6 bases; junction bases not matched to a gene: 7. Germline V gene lookup returns CDR1 MGHRA and CDR2 YSYEKL. CDR3 amino acids: CASSQATGGRDGYTF. The CDR3 coding sequence is TGCGCCAGCAGCCAGGCGACAGGGGGCAGAGATGGCTACACCTTC.